This entry concerns a single TCR beta chain. The sample is drawn from a study of CD8+ T cells in alopecia areata. In the study overall: Treated patients were given 5 to 10 mg oral tofacitinib twice daily.

Stated treatment: oral pan-JAK inhibitor, 5-10 mg twice daily. In each case, RNA was isolated and then reverse transcribed into cDNA as the sequencing template. The data were produced by immunoSEQ multiplex PCR, yet TCRdb's version contains in-frame clones alone and is incomplete. The sample consists of approximately 300,000 clones, 58% of them appearing once. The material sequenced was CD4+ T cells sorted from blood, taken at week 24, from a patient treated with tofacitinib. This sequence was found in a human donor with alopecia areata.

The CDR3 region is CSASGQGTDTQYF. The CDR3, as DNA: TGCAGCGCCTCCGGACAGGGCACAGATACGCAGTATTTT. The chain combines TRBV29-1 with TRBJ2-3; 7 positions agree with TRBD1. CDR3 length: 13 amino acids. The V and J ends lost 7 bases and 1 base, in that order; junction bases with no gene match: 5. Germline CDR1 and CDR2: SQVTM and ANQGSEA.